This is a list of T cell receptor beta chains from one sample in a study of blood T cell repertoires in COVID-19. The method was immunoSEQ multiplex PCR; TCRdb's version includes in-frame clones alone and lacks a portion of them. The data contain about 200,000 clones, more than 75% of them singletons. Specimen: peripheral blood. The source of these receptors is a woman aged 40 to 55 with COVID-19, enrolled during active disease. Each CDR3 is given with its conserved first and last residue. The D gene is left open where the match is weak. Some rows mark clone size as missing; the rest say once, few, many or name a class of expanded clone.

clone size: NA
J gene: TRBJ2-1
D gene: TRBD1
V gene: TRBV2
CDR3 protein: CANHPGQGYNEQFF
CDR3 DNA: TGTGCCAACCATCCGGGACAGGGGTACAATGAGCAGTTCTTC

clone size: many
J gene: TRBJ2-7
D gene: TRBD1
V gene: TRBV18
CDR3 protein: CASSLGTGGFYEQYF
CDR3 DNA: TGTGCCAGCTCACTTGGGACAGGGGGGTTCTACGAGCAGTACTTC

clone size: few
J gene: TRBJ1-4
D gene: TRBD1
V gene: TRBV19
CDR3 protein: CASSSQHRGQTKSEKLFF
CDR3 DNA: TGTGCCAGTAGCTCACAGCACAGGGGGCAAACGAAAAGTGAAAAACTGTTTTTT

clone size: NA
J gene: TRBJ1-3
D gene: NA
V gene: TRBV4-3
CDR3 protein: CASSQDKSGWYSGNTIYF
CDR3 DNA: TGCGCCAGCAGCCAAGATAAGTCGGGGTGGTACTCTGGAAACACCATATATTTT

clone size: few
J gene: TRBJ1-1
D gene: NA
V gene: TRBV30
CDR3 protein: CAWSVRTMAFF
CDR3 DNA: TGTGCCTGGAGTGTACGGACAATGGCTTTCTTT

clone size: NA
J gene: TRBJ1-5
D gene: NA
V gene: TRBV7-9
CDR3 protein: CASSLVMQEGQDQPQHF
CDR3 DNA: TGTGCCAGCAGCTTAGTCATGCAGGAGGGGCAGGATCAGCCCCAGCATTTT

clone size: few
J gene: TRBJ2-7
D gene: TRBD2
V gene: TRBV10-1
CDR3 protein: CASSEGRAHEQYF
CDR3 DNA: TGCGCCAGCAGTGAAGGGAGGGCCCACGAGCAGTACTTC

clone size: NA
J gene: TRBJ2-3
D gene: NA
V gene: TRBV21-1
CDR3 protein: CASRHEPGTRGDTQYF
CDR3 DNA: TGTGCCAGCCGGCATGAGCCAGGGACTAGGGGAGATACGCAGTATTTT

clone size: NA
J gene: TRBJ2-7
D gene: NA
V gene: TRBV20-1
CDR3 protein: CSAESGDEQYF
CDR3 DNA: TGCAGTGCCGAAAGCGGCGACGAGCAGTACTTC

clone size: NA
J gene: TRBJ2-5
D gene: TRBD2
V gene: TRBV7-7
CDR3 protein: CASSSLAGGMAETQYF
CDR3 DNA: TGTGCCAGCAGCTCTCTCGCGGGAGGGATGGCAGAGACCCAGTACTTC

clone size: NA
J gene: TRBJ1-5
D gene: NA
V gene: TRBV9
CDR3 protein: CASSPRGEKNNQPQHF
CDR3 DNA: TGTGCCAGCAGCCCGCGGGGGGAGAAGAACAATCAGCCCCAGCATTTT

clone size: NA
J gene: TRBJ1-1
D gene: TRBD1
V gene: TRBV11-1
CDR3 protein: CATEDRVNTEAFF
CDR3 DNA: TGTGCCACCGAGGACAGGGTTAACACTGAAGCTTTCTTT

clone size: NA
J gene: TRBJ2-1
D gene: TRBD2
V gene: TRBV7-2
CDR3 protein: CASSLAASGGSSYNEQFF
CDR3 DNA: TGTGCCAGCAGCTTAGCAGCTAGCGGGGGGTCGTCCTACAATGAGCAGTTCTTC

clone size: NA
J gene: TRBJ1-1
D gene: TRBD1
V gene: TRBV9
CDR3 protein: CASSGRGLTEAFF
CDR3 DNA: TGTGCCAGCAGCGGCAGGGGGCTCACTGAAGCTTTCTTT

clone size: once
J gene: TRBJ1-5
D gene: NA
V gene: TRBV5-4
CDR3 protein: CASSVGGGYNQPQHF
CDR3 DNA: TGTGCCAGCAGCGTTGGCGGGGGATACAATCAGCCCCAGCATTTT

clone size: NA
J gene: TRBJ2-3
D gene: TRBD2
V gene: TRBV9
CDR3 protein: CASSVQLAGGPDTQYF
CDR3 DNA: TGTGCCAGCAGCGTACAATTAGCGGGAGGGCCAGATACGCAGTATTTT

clone size: NA
J gene: TRBJ2-5
D gene: TRBD2
V gene: TRBV30
CDR3 protein: CAWSASGQETQYF
CDR3 DNA: TGTGCCTGGAGCGCTAGCGGACAAGAGACCCAGTACTTC

clone size: NA
J gene: TRBJ2-2
D gene: NA
V gene: TRBV10-3
CDR3 protein: CAISTHSYITGELFF
CDR3 DNA: TGTGCCATCTCTACTCACTCTTATATCACCGGGGAGCTGTTTTTT

clone size: few
J gene: TRBJ2-3
D gene: NA
V gene: TRBV11-3
CDR3 protein: CASSYGDTQYF
CDR3 DNA: TGTGCCAGCAGCTACGGGGATACGCAGTATTTT

clone size: NA
J gene: TRBJ2-1
D gene: TRBD1
V gene: TRBV12-5
CDR3 protein: CASGLVMTGGGDEQFF
CDR3 DNA: TGTGCTAGTGGTTTGGTAATGACAGGGGGAGGAGATGAGCAGTTCTTC

clone size: once
J gene: TRBJ1-1
D gene: NA
V gene: TRBV7-2
CDR3 protein: CASSSRSGEKAFF
CDR3 DNA: TGTGCCAGCAGCTCTAGAAGCGGGGAAAAAGCTTTCTTT

clone size: NA
J gene: TRBJ2-1
D gene: TRBD2
V gene: TRBV7-2
CDR3 protein: CASSWGLAGGHNEQFF
CDR3 DNA: TGTGCCAGCAGTTGGGGACTAGCGGGAGGTCACAATGAGCAGTTCTTC

clone size: NA
J gene: TRBJ1-3
D gene: TRBD1
V gene: TRBV7-2
CDR3 protein: CASSPGTGALSGNTIYF
CDR3 DNA: TGTGCCAGCAGCCCGGGGACAGGCGCTCTCTCTGGAAACACCATATATTTT

clone size: NA
J gene: TRBJ2-7
D gene: TRBD1
V gene: TRBV10-3
CDR3 protein: CAIRGTGGHEQYF
CDR3 DNA: TGTGCCATCAGGGGGACAGGGGGCCACGAGCAGTACTTC

clone size: NA
J gene: TRBJ2-7
D gene: NA
V gene: TRBV4-1
CDR3 protein: CASSQRVEYEQYF
CDR3 DNA: TGCGCCAGCAGCCAACGGGTGGAGTACGAGCAGTACTTC

clone size: NA
J gene: TRBJ1-5
D gene: NA
V gene: TRBV28
CDR3 protein: CASNPLEGRQPQHF
CDR3 DNA: TGTGCCAGCAACCCGCTGGAGGGGCGACAGCCCCAGCATTTT

clone size: NA
J gene: TRBJ1-1
D gene: NA
V gene: TRBV12-3/TRBV12-4
CDR3 protein: CASSPQYNTEAFF
CDR3 DNA: TGTGCCAGCAGTCCCCAGTACAACACTGAAGCTTTCTTT

clone size: NA
J gene: TRBJ2-7
D gene: NA
V gene: TRBV11-3
CDR3 protein: CASSFQASYEQYF
CDR3 DNA: TGTGCCAGCAGCTTTCAGGCCAGCTACGAGCAGTACTTC

clone size: few
J gene: TRBJ1-2
D gene: NA
V gene: TRBV18
CDR3 protein: CASSFRVSEPNYGYTF
CDR3 DNA: TGTGCCAGCTCATTCAGGGTATCGGAACCTAACTATGGCTACACCTTC

clone size: NA
J gene: TRBJ2-5
D gene: TRBD2
V gene: TRBV7-3
CDR3 protein: CASSLGTSGGRYQETQYF
CDR3 DNA: TGTGCCAGCAGCCTAGGGACTAGCGGGGGGAGGTACCAAGAGACCCAGTACTTC

clone size: NA
J gene: TRBJ2-5
D gene: NA
V gene: TRBV4-1
CDR3 protein: CASSHPAAGVVETQYF
CDR3 DNA: TGCGCCAGCAGCCACCCGGCAGCAGGGGTGGTGGAGACCCAGTACTTC

clone size: NA
J gene: TRBJ2-1
D gene: NA
V gene: TRBV27
CDR3 protein: CASSLYRAAYNEQFF
CDR3 DNA: TGTGCCAGCAGTTTATACAGGGCGGCCTACAATGAGCAGTTCTTC

clone size: NA
J gene: TRBJ2-6
D gene: TRBD1
V gene: TRBV5-1
CDR3 protein: CASSLRGQGPFNGANVLTF
CDR3 DNA: TGCGCCAGCAGCTTGCGTGGACAGGGGCCCTTTAATGGGGCCAACGTCCTGACTTTC

clone size: NA
J gene: TRBJ2-1
D gene: NA
V gene: TRBV14
CDR3 protein: CASSQARRAGYNEQFF
CDR3 DNA: TGTGCCAGCAGCCAAGCCCGGCGGGCCGGGTACAATGAGCAGTTCTTC

clone size: NA
J gene: TRBJ1-1
D gene: TRBD1
V gene: TRBV30
CDR3 protein: CAWSMTGGTEAFF
CDR3 DNA: TGTGCCTGGAGTATGACAGGGGGCACTGAAGCTTTCTTT

clone size: NA
J gene: TRBJ1-1
D gene: TRBD1
V gene: TRBV2
CDR3 protein: CASRDPGQPNTEAFF
CDR3 DNA: TGTGCCAGCAGAGACCCGGGACAGCCGAACACTGAAGCTTTCTTT

clone size: NA
J gene: TRBJ2-3
D gene: NA
V gene: TRBV14
CDR3 protein: CASSQSRGTVAGTDTQYF
CDR3 DNA: TGTGCCAGCAGCCAGTCCCGGGGGACAGTGGCGGGGACAGATACGCAGTATTTT

clone size: NA
J gene: TRBJ1-3
D gene: NA
V gene: TRBV11-2
CDR3 protein: CASSLAGFSGNTIYF
CDR3 DNA: TGTGCCAGCAGCTTGGCGGGTTTCTCTGGAAACACCATATATTTT

clone size: NA
J gene: TRBJ2-7
D gene: NA
V gene: TRBV6-2/TRBV6-3
CDR3 protein: CASSYTVGPLEQYF
CDR3 DNA: TGTGCCAGCAGTTACACCGTGGGCCCGCTCGAGCAGTACTTC

clone size: NA
J gene: TRBJ2-3
D gene: NA
V gene: TRBV13
CDR3 protein: CASSSSNTDTQYF
CDR3 DNA: TGTGCCAGCAGCAGCTCCAACACAGATACGCAGTATTTT

clone size: NA
J gene: TRBJ1-5
D gene: NA
V gene: TRBV2
CDR3 protein: CASSEDGGQPQHF
CDR3 DNA: TGTGCCAGCAGTGAAGACGGAGGTCAGCCCCAGCATTTT

clone size: NA
J gene: TRBJ2-7
D gene: NA
V gene: TRBV27
CDR3 protein: CASRKGYEQYF
CDR3 DNA: TGTGCCAGCAGGAAGGGGTACGAGCAGTACTTC

clone size: once
J gene: TRBJ1-2
D gene: TRBD1
V gene: TRBV6-5
CDR3 protein: CASSSTGQGSGYTF
CDR3 DNA: TGTGCCAGCAGTTCCACCGGACAGGGCAGTGGCTACACCTTC

clone size: NA
J gene: TRBJ2-7
D gene: NA
V gene: TRBV6-5
CDR3 protein: CASSYRGKQYF
CDR3 DNA: TGTGCCAGCAGTTACCGCGGAAAGCAGTACTTC

clone size: NA
J gene: TRBJ2-2
D gene: NA
V gene: TRBV3-1/TRBV3-2
CDR3 protein: CASSQASFTGELFF
CDR3 DNA: TGTGCCAGCAGCCAAGCTAGCTTCACCGGGGAGCTGTTTTTT

clone size: NA
J gene: TRBJ2-3
D gene: NA
V gene: TRBV28
CDR3 protein: CASSFWSTSTDTQYF
CDR3 DNA: TGTGCCAGCAGTTTCTGGTCAACTAGCACAGATACGCAGTATTTT

clone size: NA
J gene: TRBJ1-1
D gene: NA
V gene: TRBV5-8
CDR3 protein: CASSFRGMNTEAFF
CDR3 DNA: TGTGCCAGCAGCTTCAGGGGTATGAACACTGAAGCTTTCTTT

clone size: NA
J gene: TRBJ1-1
D gene: TRBD1
V gene: TRBV28
CDR3 protein: CASSGTGAVSYTEAFF
CDR3 DNA: TGTGCCAGCAGTGGGACAGGGGCGGTGAGCTACACTGAAGCTTTCTTT

clone size: NA
J gene: TRBJ2-5
D gene: NA
V gene: TRBV2
CDR3 protein: CASSQTRQETQYF
CDR3 DNA: TGTGCCAGCAGTCAGACCAGGCAAGAGACCCAGTACTTC

clone size: NA
J gene: TRBJ1-1
D gene: NA
V gene: TRBV6-2/TRBV6-3
CDR3 protein: CASSYFRTYRGNTEAFF
CDR3 DNA: TGTGCCAGCAGTTATTTTAGGACTTATCGGGGGAACACTGAAGCTTTCTTT

clone size: once
J gene: TRBJ2-1
D gene: NA
V gene: TRBV27
CDR3 protein: CASSLLGQEQFF
CDR3 DNA: TGTGCCAGCAGTCTCCTGGGGCAGGAGCAGTTCTTC

clone size: once
J gene: TRBJ1-4
D gene: TRBD1
V gene: TRBV18
CDR3 protein: CASSPRDSGEKLFF
CDR3 DNA: TGTGCCAGCTCACCTCGGGACAGCGGTGAAAAACTGTTTTTT

clone size: NA
J gene: TRBJ1-2
D gene: NA
V gene: TRBV30
CDR3 protein: CASTKTGLGYGYTF
CDR3 DNA: TGTGCCTCAACGAAGACAGGTTTGGGCTATGGCTACACCTTC

clone size: NA
J gene: TRBJ2-3
D gene: TRBD2
V gene: TRBV6-5
CDR3 protein: CASTGRSTDTQYF
CDR3 DNA: TGTGCCAGCACCGGGAGGAGTACAGATACGCAGTATTTT

clone size: NA
J gene: TRBJ1-2
D gene: NA
V gene: TRBV5-1
CDR3 protein: CASSLNPGINYGYTF
CDR3 DNA: TGCGCCAGCAGCTTGAATCCGGGAATTAACTATGGCTACACCTTC

clone size: NA
J gene: TRBJ1-2
D gene: TRBD1
V gene: TRBV5-4
CDR3 protein: CASSLQGQGGFGGYTF
CDR3 DNA: TGTGCCAGCAGCCTACAGGGGCAGGGAGGTTTTGGTGGCTACACCTTC